This TCR beta chain was captured by sequencing in a study of PD-1 blockade in classical Hodgkin lymphoma. Assay: immunoSEQ multiplex PCR; the TCRdb copy retains only in-frame clones and omits some. Here the sample spans roughly 150,000 clones, under 85% being singletons. For this clone: Its antigen remains unidentified.

Whole-study results and caveats: Unlike CD8+ TCR diversity, which did not rise significantly by C4D1, CD4+ TCR diversity did.

Relapse after autologous stem cell transplantation occurred in every patient, and brentuximab vedotin exposure varied. Each best response was a complete response, a partial response or progressive disease. This TCR was recovered from a human donor with classical Hodgkin lymphoma. Sample: peripheral blood mononuclear cells (PBMCs), taken before the second cycle of nivolumab.

The CDR3 region is CASSQVIPRALNTEAFF. CDR3 DNA sequence: TGCGCCAGCAGCCAAGTTATTCCCCGAGCACTTAACACTGAAGCTTTCTTT. The chain links TRBV4-1 to TRBJ1-1, with no clear D. The CDR3 contains 17 residues. V was clipped by 1 base and J by 2 bases, with 17 bases between them. Germline V gene lookup returns CDR1 MGHRA and CDR2 YSYEKL.